This T cell receptor (beta chain) was retrieved from a study of T cells in Graves' hyperthyroidism and ophthalmopathy. Study results and caveats: The model forecast ophthalmopathy, anticipating it by a median roughly 6.5 months before onset.

Ophthalmopathy in the patients scored at least 3 on Clinical Activity Score and at least 4 on NOSPECS grade, lasting under 3 months. Criteria for exclusion of patients were uncontrolled infection, other autoimmune disease, pregnancy or lactation. Diagnosing involved the use of clinical symptoms, serum thyroxine and TRAb, thyroid ultrasound and orbital computed tomography. This clonotype was recorded at least ten times. Its specificity is not known. Germline loops: CDR1 MDHEN, CDR2 SYDVKM. This CDR3 region has 15 residues. V dropped 6 bases and J dropped 6 bases, with 18 bases sitting between them. There were TCR beta CDR3 regions amplified from RNA transcripts. TCR CDR3 underwent first-round RT-PCR with the HTBI primer set. TCRdb reanalysed the multiplex PCR reads using MiXCR and keeps one entry per CDR3 protein. The repertoire holds about 250,000 distinct CDR3 sequences, with approximately 25% as singletons.

The chain carries TRBV28 and TRBJ2-4; perhaps D is TRBD1 or TRBD2 (6 bases each). Sequenced input: blood. The clonotype was recovered from a woman aged 35 to 49 with Graves' ophthalmopathy. CDR3 sequence: CASSRSGGGGNIQYF. The DNA of the CDR3 is TGTGCCAGCAGCAGATCAGGAGGGGGAGGAAACATTCAGTACTTC. Drawing the rest from reference TRBV28 and TRBJ2-4, the complete variable domain is DVKVTQSSRYLVKRTGEKVFLECVQDMDHENMFWYRQDPGLGLRLIYFSYDVKMKEKGDIPEGYSVSREKKERFSLILESASTNQTSMYLCASSRSGGGGNIQYFGAGTRLSVL.